One and the same sample provided the 22 T cell receptor beta chains below, sequenced in a study of T-cell reconstitution after alpha-beta-depleted transplantation in children. Unique molecular identifiers featured in how the TCRbeta library was prepared. MiXCR, applied by TCRdb to the PCR reads, yields one record per CDR3 protein. The table has fewer than 550,000 distinct CDR3 sequences, more than 9.5% seen once. The material sequenced was PBMCs, mostly from graft donor cells, taken 180 days after TCRalphabeta/CD19-depleted stem cell transplant. These receptors all come from a female patient aged 2 to 10 who had a stem cell transplant for aplastic anemia, so the T cells may come from the graft donor.

This clonotype was observed at least ten times. At one end the junction does not follow the germline gene, possibly because of a read error. The chain uses TRBV20-1 and TRBJ2-7, with a tentative D call TRBD1 (6 bases). The germline gives CDR1 DFQATT, CDR2 SNEGSKA (reference sequence). The CDR3 totals 15 residues. This CDR3 reads CSATERGTFSFEQYF. Here the CDR3 DNA reads TGCAGTGCTACCGAAAGGGGGACATTTTCCTTCGAGCAGTACTTC.

The rearrangement joins TRBV18 to TRBJ2-1; D may match TRBD1 or TRBD2 (5 bases each). V lost 6 bases and J lost 10, with 16 bases in between. The V gene's germline CDR1 is KGHSH and CDR2 LQKENI. CDR3 length equals 13 residues. The CDR3 sequence: CASSPLFRDEQFF. In DNA form, the CDR3 reads TGTGCCAGCTCGCCCCTTTTCAGGGACGAGCAGTTCTTC.

This clonotype came up a few times. The gene calls are TRBV20-1 and TRBJ1-1, with no clear D. V lost 4 bases and J lost 3, with 15 bases in between. The CDR3 contains 14 residues. Germline V CDR1 and CDR2: DFQATT, SNEGSKA (reference sequence). The CDR3 loop is CSANGPAYYTEAFF. The DNA for the CDR3 is TGCAGTGCTAACGGACCGGCCTACTACACTGAAGCTTTCTTT.

In its sample, this clonotype was seen many times. The rearrangement uses TRBV20-1 and TRBJ2-1; unclear D gene. CDR1 DFQATT and CDR2 SNEGSKA come from the germline V gene (reference sequence). The CDR3 has 14 amino acids. V lost 1 base and J 8 bases, leaving 15 bases between the germline ends. The chain's CDR3 is CSARGPLLDDEQFF. The CDR3 coding sequence is TGCAGTGCTAGAGGCCCCCTCTTGGATGATGAGCAGTTCTTC.

At least ten counts were recorded for this clonotype. The V gene is TRBV20-1, the J gene TRBJ1-5, with D maybe TRBD1 (5 bases). V lost 5 bases and J 4 bases, leaving 12 bases between the germline ends. CDR1 DFQATT and CDR2 SNEGSKA come from the germline V gene (reference sequence). The CDR3 covers 13 residues. CDR3 protein: CSAVVGVNQPQHF. DNA of the CDR3: TGCAGTGCTGTGGTGGGGGTAAATCAGCCCCAGCATTTT.

This clonotype showed up just a few times. This rearrangement joins TRBV12-5 to TRBJ1-1; D remains unclear. Trimming removed 6 bases from V and 1 base from J, with 9 bases in between. Germline CDR1 and CDR2: LGHNT and FRNRAP. This CDR3 is 13 amino acids long. The CDR3 protein is CASGRTGNTEAFF. CDR3 DNA: TGTGCTAGTGGCCGGACGGGGAACACTGAAGCTTTCTTT.

This clonotype was counted only a few times. This chain uses TRBV28 with TRBJ1-1; D is unclear. The germline V and J ends were trimmed by 6 bases and 7 bases, with 9 bases remaining between them. The CDR3 extends over 11 amino acids. Germline CDR1 and CDR2: MDHEN and SYDVKM. In DNA form, the CDR3 reads TGTGCCAGCAGGAGAGTCCTTGAAGCTTTCTTT. Amino acids: CASRRVLEAFF.

The rearrangement uses TRBV20-1 and TRBJ1-5; 11 nucleotides match TRBD1. The CDR3 runs to 13 residues. Germline-derived CDR1 and CDR2 are DFQATT and SNEGSKA (reference sequence). Unmatched junction bases numbered 0, after V lost 3 bases and J lost 5 bases. The chain's CDR3 is CSARGQGDQPQHF. The CDR3 region has the DNA TGCAGTGCTAGGGGACAGGGGGATCAGCCCCAGCATTTT.

The sample holds many counts of this clonotype. This chain uses TRBV5-5 with TRBJ2-7; 9 nucleotides align to TRBD1. V shed 2 bases and J 5 bases; nucleotides not matched to a gene: 8. The germline CDR1 and CDR2 sequences are SGHKS and YYEKEE (reference sequence). This CDR3 contains 15 residues. CDR3 sequence: CASSFGVGTGNEQYF. CDR3 in DNA: TGTGCCAGCAGCTTTGGCGTTGGGACAGGGAACGAGCAGTACTTC.

This clonotype was seen more than once but under ten times. The rearrangement joins TRBV21-1 to TRBJ1-2; the D segment call TRBD1 is taken from the table without a DNA check. TRBV21-1 is a listed pseudogene. CDR3 length: 16 amino acids. The DNA for the CDR3 is TGTGCCAGCAGTCCAAAACGGACAGGTCTTCCCTATGGCTACACCTTC. This translates into CASSPKRTGLPYGYTF.

The chain employs TRBV11-1 and TRBJ2-3, with D perhaps matching TRBD2 (6 bases). The CDR3 covers 16 residues. The ends were cut back, 8 bases at V and 5 bases at J, with 23 bases in the middle. Germline V CDR1 and CDR2: SGHAT, FQDESV (reference sequence). The CDR3 spells CASSRRGVDLVDTQYF. In nucleotides, the CDR3 is TGTGCCAGCTCTCGGAGGGGCGTAGATCTCGTAGATACGCAGTATTTT.

This clonotype was recorded a few times. This chain joins TRBV28 and TRBJ1-1; D uncertain. The germline V and J ends were trimmed by 3 bases and 3 bases, with 17 bases remaining between them. This CDR3 spans 16 amino acids. Germline V gene lookup returns CDR1 MDHEN and CDR2 SYDVKM. The CDR3 sequence: CASSFSTRVEDTEAFF. The CDR3 bases are TGTGCCAGCAGTTTCAGTACCCGGGTTGAGGACACTGAAGCTTTCTTT.

V is TRBV10-3 and J is TRBJ2-7, with D possibly being TRBD1 (11 bases). The V and J ends lost 6 bases and 4 bases respectively, with 25 bases between them. The CDR3 spans 17 residues. Per the germline V gene, CDR1 is ENHRY and CDR2 is SYGVKD. CDR3: CAISGTGGASGSYEQYF. The CDR3 bases are TGTGCCATCAGCGGGACAGGGGGGGCTAGCGGGAGTTACGAGCAGTACTTC.

This clonotype was picked up a small number of times. This sequence joins TRBV20-1 and TRBJ2-7, with TRBD1 matching over 8 bases. V lost 3 bases to trimming and J lost 0 bases; unmatched junction nucleotides: 10. Germline values: CDR1 DFQATT, CDR2 SNEGSKA (reference sequence). The CDR3 loop spans 16 amino acids. DNA for the CDR3: TGCAGTGCTAGTCCGGCGGGCGGACAGGGCTCCTACGAGCAGTACGTC. This gives the protein CSASPAGGQGSYEQYV.

There are a few counts of this clonotype. The DNA of the CDR3 is TGTGCCAGCAATAGACAGGGGGGGACCGGGGAGCTGTTTTTT. This translates into CASNRQGGTGELFF. This chain links TRBV11-2 with TRBJ2-2; 9 bases line up with TRBD1. Germline CDR1 is SGHAT and CDR2 is FQNNGV. V lost 7 bases to trimming and J lost 5 bases; unmatched junction nucleotides: 5. The CDR3 contains 14 residues.

This chain connects TRBV4-1 to TRBJ2-2; D is possibly TRBD1 (6 bases). Per the germline V gene, CDR1 is MGHRA and CDR2 is YSYEKL. This CDR3 region has 17 residues. The V end lost 0 bases, the J end lost 3 bases, and 14 bases lay between the germline ends. CDR3 coding DNA: TGCGCCAGCAGCCAAGATAGTGGGGGCGGTTACACCGGGGAGCTGTTTTTT. This translates into CASSQDSGGGYTGELFF.

This chain joins TRBV5-5 and TRBJ2-3; D might be TRBD2 (5 bases). This CDR3 contains 12 residues. The germline gives CDR1 SGHKS, CDR2 YYEKEE (reference sequence). With 5 bases removed from V and 6 bases from J, the gap between germline ends came to 10 bases. CDR3 in amino acids: CASRRPGDTQYF. For the CDR3, the DNA is TGTGCCAGCAGGAGGCCGGGGGATACGCAGTATTTT.

V usage is TRBV7-9 and J usage is TRBJ2-1; unclear D gene. Between the trimmed V and J ends, which lost 8 bases and 0 bases, there was a span of 17 bases. The germline CDR1 and CDR2 sequences are SEHNR and FQNEAQ (reference sequence). This CDR3 has 16 residues. CDR3 amino acids: CASHNWRFGSYNEQFF. The CDR3 coding sequence is TGTGCCAGCCATAACTGGCGCTTCGGCTCCTACAATGAGCAGTTCTTC. The full variable domain, completed using reference TRBV7-9 and TRBJ2-1, is DTGVSQNPRHKITKRGQNVTFRCDPISEHNRLYWYRQTLGQGPEFLTYFQNEAQLEKSRLLSDRFSAERPKGSFSTLEIQRTEQGDSAMYLCASHNWRFGSYNEQFFGPGTRLTVL.

V and J are TRBV29-1 and TRBJ2-3; the D is unclear. The CDR3 is 13 residues long. Germline lookup yields CDR1 SQVTM and CDR2 ANQGSEA. V lost 3 bases, J lost 0 bases, and 7 bases lay in between. This CDR3 is CSVEARSTDTQYF. The CDR3 nucleotides read TGCAGCGTTGAGGCGCGGAGCACAGATACGCAGTATTTT.

This clonotype came up a few times. The genes are TRBV29-1 and TRBJ1-3; D is possibly TRBD1 (5 bases). There are 15 residues in the CDR3. Germline CDR1 and CDR2: SQVTM and ANQGSEA. Trimming left V 6 bases short and J 0 bases short, with 15 bases between. The CDR3 loop is CSVQGYPISGNTIYF. The DNA of the CDR3 is TGCAGCGTCCAGGGCTACCCGATCTCTGGAAACACCATATATTTT.

The chain employs TRBV7-9 and TRBJ2-1; tentative D call: TRBD1 (6 bases). This CDR3 has 15 residues. Trimming removed 1 base from V and 4 bases from J, with 11 bases in between. Germline loops: CDR1 SEHNR, CDR2 FQNEAQ (reference sequence). For the CDR3, the DNA is TGTGCCAGCAGCTTAGGTCAGGGGATTTACAATGAGCAGTTCTTC. Translation gives CASSLGQGIYNEQFF.

The chain carries TRBV20-1 and TRBJ1-5, with D unclear. CDR1 and CDR2 from the germline V gene are DFQATT and SNEGSKA (reference sequence). Deletions cut 4 bases from V and 6 bases from J, with 25 bases between. This CDR3 has 17 amino acids. This chain's CDR3 is CSAMAPTAVLVTQPQHF. The CDR3 region has the DNA TGCAGTGCTATGGCACCAACAGCAGTGCTAGTCACTCAGCCCCAGCATTTT.